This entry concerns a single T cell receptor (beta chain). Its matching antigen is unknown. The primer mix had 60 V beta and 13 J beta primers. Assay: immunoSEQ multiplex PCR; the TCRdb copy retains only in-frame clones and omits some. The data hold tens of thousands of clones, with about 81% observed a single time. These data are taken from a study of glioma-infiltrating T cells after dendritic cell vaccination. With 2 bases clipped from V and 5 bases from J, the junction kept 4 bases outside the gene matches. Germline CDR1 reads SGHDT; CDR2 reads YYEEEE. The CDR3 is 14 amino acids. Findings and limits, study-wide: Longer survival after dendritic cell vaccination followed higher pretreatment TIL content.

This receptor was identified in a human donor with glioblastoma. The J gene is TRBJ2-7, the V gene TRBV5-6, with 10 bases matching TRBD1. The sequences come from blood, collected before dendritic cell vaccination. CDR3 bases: TGTGCCAGCAGCTTCCGGGACAGGGGACACGAGCAGTACTTC. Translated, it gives CASSFRDRGHEQYF.